This TCR beta chain appears in the sequencing data of a study of blood T cell repertoires in COVID-19. V was cut by 3 bases and J by 1 base, with 5 bases left in between. The CDR3 has 13 residues. Germline CDR1 reads KGHSH; CDR2 reads LQKENI. The method was immunoSEQ multiplex PCR; TCRdb's version includes in-frame clones alone and lacks a portion of them. The profile shows around 300,000 clones, roughly 85% of them singletons. In the case of this clone: The same CDR3 can be traced to other DNA sequences in this sample.

Sequenced material: peripheral blood. This sequence was found in an older woman with acute or convalescent COVID-19. V gene TRBV18 combines with J gene TRBJ2-3; the D is unclear. CDR3 in DNA: TGTGCCAGCTCACCGTCCGGCACAGATACGCAGTATTTT. This encodes CASSPSGTDTQYF.